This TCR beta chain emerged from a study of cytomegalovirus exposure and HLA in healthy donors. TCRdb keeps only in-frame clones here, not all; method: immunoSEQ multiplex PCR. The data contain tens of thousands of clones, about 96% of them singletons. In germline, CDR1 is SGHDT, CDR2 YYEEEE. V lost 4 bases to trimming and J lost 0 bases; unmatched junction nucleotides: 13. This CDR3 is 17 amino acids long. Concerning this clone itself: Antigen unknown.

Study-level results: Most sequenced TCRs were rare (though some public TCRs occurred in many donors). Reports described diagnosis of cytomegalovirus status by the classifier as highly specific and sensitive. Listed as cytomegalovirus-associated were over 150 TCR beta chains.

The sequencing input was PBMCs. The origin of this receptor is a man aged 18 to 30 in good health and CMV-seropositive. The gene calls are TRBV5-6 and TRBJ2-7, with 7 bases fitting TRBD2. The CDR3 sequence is CASSPGRSGTSSYEQYF. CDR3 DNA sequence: TGTGCCAGCAGCCCGGGCCGGAGCGGGACGAGCTCCTACGAGCAGTACTTC.